The sequence of this T cell receptor beta chain was determined in a study of CD8+CD57+ T cells in acquired aplastic anemia. The template for TCR beta VDJ and CDR3 sequence profiling was genomic DNA. TCRdb reanalysed the reads using MiXCR and keeps one entry per CDR3 protein. The sample has around 50,000 distinct CDR3 sequences, about two thirds seen once. The germline V and J ends were trimmed by 1 base and 7 bases, with 8 bases remaining between them. This CDR3 contains 13 residues. Germline loops: CDR1 SGHTA, CDR2 FQGTGA. General study results and limits: Patients had around 30 CD8+ CDR3 sequences in common with controls (the shared set).

About this clonotype itself: Its antigen remains unidentified.

Sequencing was performed on sorted CD4+, CD8+, or CD8+CD57+ T cells (not recorded which) from PBMCs. The TCR originated in a human donor in good health, serving as a control. The chain has TRBV7-3 and TRBJ2-1; D gene unclear. CDR3 coding DNA: TGTGCCAGCAGCTTAATTCTAGGTAATGAGCAGTTCTTC. Translating gives CASSLILGNEQFF.